This T cell receptor beta chain was obtained from a study of T cells in localized non-small cell lung cancer. Points from the study as a whole: Greater T cell density in blood accompanied longer overall survival. Uninvolved adjacent lung, not tumor, had the highest T cell clonality. Among the top 100 tumor clones, a median approximately 62 appeared in adjacent lung.

The assay was immunoSEQ multiplex PCR, and TCRdb's table has in-frame clones only and misses some. The table records approximately 76,000 clones, over 75% of them present only once. Points on this clone: Its antigen is still unknown.

The germline V gene encodes CDR1 SGHNT and CDR2 YYREEE (reference sequence). The V end lost 4 bases, the J end lost 1 base, and 8 bases lay between the germline ends. This CDR3 comprises 13 residues. The receptor was derived from a female donor of 60 years or more with stage I lung adenocarcinoma. The input for sequencing was peripheral blood, taken before any cancer treatment. The chain recombines TRBV5-4 with TRBJ1-2, with TRBD1 as a possible D gene (5 bases). CDR3 in amino acids: CASSGTFNYGYTF. In DNA form, the CDR3 reads TGTGCCAGCAGCGGGACCTTTAACTATGGCTACACCTTC.